The 24 T cell receptor beta chains given below trace back to one sample, sequenced in a study of shared clonotypes between healthy human individuals. Measured with immunoSEQ multiplex PCR; TCRdb has only the in-frame clones, and not every one. The sample holds millions of clones, more than 80% seen once. The sample taken for sequencing was naive CD4+ T cells sorted from blood. Subset noted: CD45RA+ positively selected. These receptors all stem from a man between 18 and 35 years old in good health.

The chain couples TRBV7-6 to TRBJ2-3; no reliable D call. Germline V lookup: CDR1 SGHVS, CDR2 FNYEAQ. Trimming left V 1 base short and J 5 bases short, with 7 bases between. This CDR3 is built from 13 residues. The CDR3 loop reads CASSLGQKDTQYF. The CDR3 region has the DNA TGTGCCAGCAGCTTAGGGCAAAAAGATACGCAGTATTTT.

The chain joins TRBV6-6 to TRBJ2-3, with D perhaps TRBD1 or TRBD2 (6 bases each). The germline V and J ends were trimmed by 8 bases and 9 bases, with 12 bases remaining between them. CDR1 and CDR2 from the germline V gene are MNHNY and SVGAGI (reference sequence). The CDR3 is 11 residues long. The chain's CDR3 is CASGTRGTQYF. CDR3 sequence (DNA): TGTGCCAGCGGGACACGGGGGACGCAGTATTTT.

As regards this clone: Additional DNA sequences in this sample encode the identical CDR3. The J gene is TRBJ2-3, the V gene TRBV5-1, with a possible D match to TRBD1 (5 bases). The V end was cut by 0 bases, the J end by 1 base, with 9 bases between. Germline V gene sequence: CDR1 SGHRS, CDR2 YFSETQ. This CDR3 is built from 15 residues. CDR3 bases: TGCGCCAGCAGCTTGGAGGGGAAAGGCACAGATACGCAGTATTTT. The encoded protein is CASSLEGKGTDTQYF.

The chain is built from TRBV6-6 and TRBJ2-7; TRBD1 agrees at 11 bases. The CDR3 has 14 amino acids. V gave up 6 bases and J gave up 7 bases; unmatched junction bases: 8. CDR1 and CDR2 (germline): MNHNY, SVGAGI (reference sequence). The CDR3: CASRGRDRGREQYF. The CDR3 coding sequence is TGTGCCAGCAGGGGTAGGGACAGGGGGAGGGAGCAGTACTTC.

CDR3 residues: CASSLVTQRDTGELFF. The CDR3 nucleotides read TGCGCCAGCAGCTTGGTGACCCAGAGGGACACCGGGGAGCTGTTTTTT. J is TRBJ2-2 and V is TRBV5-1; D might be TRBD2 (5 bases). Germline V gene sequence: CDR1 SGHRS, CDR2 YFSETQ. Trimming shortened V by 0 bases and J by 3 bases, and 12 bases separated the two germline ends. The CDR3 is 16 residues long.

Turning to this clone: Other DNA sequences from this sample encode an identical CDR3 as well. DNA of the CDR3: TGTGCCAGCTCTGGACAGGGACCGGGGGAGCAGTACTTC. Protein product: CASSGQGPGEQYF. The V and J genes are TRBV2 and TRBJ2-7; 8 bases are a match to TRBD1. This CDR3 contains 13 residues. Germline V lookup: CDR1 SNHLY, CDR2 FYNNEI. The V segment lost 8 bases and the J segment 7 bases; nucleotides outside the gene matches: 10.

The rearrangement uses TRBV5-4 and TRBJ2-5, with 8 bases fitting TRBD1. Trimming cost V 5 bases and J 3 bases; bases outside gene matches: 9. In germline, CDR1 is SGHNT, CDR2 YYREEE (reference sequence). This CDR3 is built from 15 residues. CDR3 sequence (DNA): TGTGCCAGCAGACCAGGGGGCCGGGGAGAAGAGACCCAGTACTTC. This encodes CASRPGGRGEETQYF.

V gene TRBV30 combines with J gene TRBJ2-2; D not certain. Germline-derived CDR1 and CDR2 are GTSNPN and SVGIG (reference sequence). This CDR3 is built from 14 residues. V was cut by 5 bases and J by 0 bases, with 10 bases left in between. CDR3 bases: TGTGCCTGGTCCGAGACACCGAACACCGGGGAGCTGTTTTTT. Protein sequence: CAWSETPNTGELFF.

The genes are TRBV11-2 and TRBJ1-5, with D perhaps matching TRBD1 (5 bases). Trimming left V 3 bases short and J 3 bases short, with 12 bases between. Germline V CDR1 and CDR2: SGHAT, FQNNGV. The CDR3 runs to 15 residues. CDR3 bases: TGTGCCAGCAGCTTTCAGGGTAGGGACAATCAGCCCCAGCATTTT. The encoded protein is CASSFQGRDNQPQHF.

This clone appeared once. One end of the junction is discordant with germline, which a read error may explain. The chain links TRBV30 to TRBJ1-3, with TRBD1 matching 9 bases. The V gene's germline CDR1 is GTSNPN and CDR2 SVGIG (reference sequence). The CDR3 has 12 amino acids. In DNA, the CDR3 is TGTGCCTGGAGTGCCCGGGACAGGGTTGTTCTTTTT. This sequence encodes CAWSARDRVVLF.

This clone was seen a single time. The V call is TRBV5-1, the J call TRBJ2-7; 10 bases align to TRBD1. The CDR3 extends over 15 amino acids. The V gene end was trimmed by 5 bases and the J gene end by 6 bases; junction bases not matched to a gene: 11. The germline CDR1 and CDR2 sequences are SGHRS and YFSETQ. This chain's CDR3 is CASSSRDRGASEQYF. CDR3 DNA: TGCGCCAGCAGTTCCCGGGACAGGGGTGCATCCGAGCAGTACTTC.

The J gene is TRBJ2-1, the V gene TRBV2; TRBD2 matches 7 bases. The germline V gene has CDR1 SNHLY and CDR2 FYNNEI. J was trimmed by 5 bases and V by 6 bases; bases with no gene match: 13. This CDR3 has 16 residues. CDR3: CASRLEVREADNEQFF. The DNA for the CDR3 is TGTGCCAGCAGGCTAGAGGTCCGGGAGGCGGACAATGAGCAGTTCTTC.

Turning to this clone: The sample contains more than one DNA sequence encoding this CDR3. The chain recombines TRBV6-5 with TRBJ2-3; 9 bases align to TRBD1. The trim removed 0 bases at V and 3 bases at J, leaving 1 base unmatched. The germline V gene has CDR1 MNHEY and CDR2 SVGAGI. This CDR3 has 15 amino acids. CDR3 loop: CASSYSGTGTDTQYF. The DNA for the CDR3 is TGTGCCAGCAGTTACTCTGGGACAGGGACAGATACGCAGTATTTT.

In the case of this clone: Other DNA sequences in this sample translate to the same CDR3. The chain carries TRBV5-1 and TRBJ2-5, with TRBD2 as a possible D gene (6 bases). Per germline, CDR1 SGHRS and CDR2 YFSETQ. Between the trimmed V and J ends, which lost 0 bases and 5 bases, there was a span of 11 bases. CDR3 size: 14 residues. CDR3 region: CASSLGGEEETQYF. CDR3 in DNA: TGCGCCAGCAGCTTGGGAGGGGAGGAGGAGACCCAGTACTTC.

The chain uses TRBV6-5 and TRBJ2-7; maybe TRBD1 (6 bases). The CDR3 runs to 14 residues. The germline gives CDR1 MNHEY, CDR2 SVGAGI. Trimming removed 6 bases at V and 0 bases at J, with 12 bases between. CDR3 nucleotides: TGTGCCAGCAGCGCCACAGGGAGCTCCTACGAGCAGTACTTC. Amino acid sequence: CASSATGSSYEQYF.

The V and J genes are TRBV30 and TRBJ1-4; the match to TRBD1 covers 11 bases. The CDR3 totals 14 residues. V lost 4 bases to trimming and J lost 7 bases; unmatched junction nucleotides: 5. Germline V gene data show CDR1 as GTSNPN and CDR2 as SVGIG (reference sequence). CDR3 loop: CAWTTGTGGEKLFF. The CDR3 DNA reads TGTGCCTGGACAACCGGGACAGGGGGTGAAAAACTGTTTTTT.

The chain combines TRBV6-5 with TRBJ2-5, with 8 bases fitting TRBD1. Germline V gene lookup returns CDR1 MNHEY and CDR2 SVGAGI. This CDR3 has 15 residues. V dropped 0 bases and J dropped 6; count of bases not matched to a gene: 6. The DNA for the CDR3 is TGTGCCAGCAGTTACTCGGCAGGGGGCGTACAGACCCAGTACTTC. Translating gives CASSYSAGGVQTQYF.

CDR3 coding DNA: TGCGCCAGCAGCCAAAGACAGGGGGCCCTCTCCTACGAGCAGTACTTC. It is translated as CASSQRQGALSYEQYF. The V call is TRBV5-1, the J call TRBJ2-7, with TRBD1 identical over 10 bases. Germline loops: CDR1 SGHRS, CDR2 YFSETQ. The junction had 7 bases not matched to a gene; V was cut back by 4 bases and J by 0 bases. The CDR3 runs 16 residues.

This chain links TRBV19 with TRBJ1-2, with TRBD1 matching 7 bases. V was pared by 8 bases and J by 5 bases, with 5 bases of the junction left unmatched. The CDR3 is made up of 12 amino acids. Germline loops: CDR1 LNHDA, CDR2 SQIVND (reference sequence). This CDR3 reads CASDDRVYGYTF. In nucleotides, the CDR3 is TGTGCCAGTGATGACAGGGTTTATGGCTACACCTTC.

The rearrangement joins TRBV27 to TRBJ2-6; D might be TRBD2 (6 bases). From germline, CDR1 is MNHEY and CDR2 SMNVEV (reference sequence). The V and J ends lost 5 bases and 2 bases respectively, with 10 bases between them. The CDR3 covers 15 residues. CDR3 sequence reads: CASSTWGAGANVLTF. For the CDR3, the DNA is TGTGCCAGCAGTACATGGGGGGCTGGGGCCAACGTCCTGACTTTC.

The chain uses TRBV7-9 and TRBJ2-7; 10 bases are shared with TRBD2. The V gene's germline CDR1 is SEHNR and CDR2 FQNEAQ (reference sequence). The length of the CDR3 is 15 residues. J gave up 3 bases and V 1 base, and 3 bases lay outside the gene matches. CDR3 nucleotides: TGTGCCAGCAGCTTAGGCCCTAGCGGGAGCTACGAGCAGTACTTC. It is translated as CASSLGPSGSYEQYF.

The J gene is TRBJ2-5, the V gene TRBV5-4, with 12 positions matching TRBD2. This CDR3 spans 16 amino acids. Germline-derived CDR1 and CDR2 are SGHNT and YYREEE (reference sequence). The V and J ends lost 3 bases and 4 bases, in that order; junction bases with no gene match: 7. The CDR3 DNA follows: TGTGCCAGCAGCTCCGCGACTAGCGGGAGTCGAGAGACCCAGTACTTC. As protein: CASSSATSGSRETQYF.

This sequence joins TRBV6-1 and TRBJ1-2; a weak D match, TRBD1 (5 bases). The CDR3 spans 16 residues. The V and J ends lost 1 base and 5 bases respectively, with 17 bases between them. Germline V gene lookup returns CDR1 MNHNS and CDR2 SASEGT. CDR3 sequence reads: CASSEVSFGAGYGYTF. CDR3 DNA sequence: TGTGCCAGCAGTGAAGTTTCATTTGGGGCAGGATATGGCTACACCTTC.

The rearrangement uses TRBV7-2 and TRBJ1-6, with D possibly matching TRBD1 (5 bases). The CDR3 has 15 amino acids. Germline V gives CDR1 SGHTA, CDR2 FQGNSA. V lost 2 bases to trimming and J lost 5 bases, with 10 bases between them. The CDR3 coding sequence is TGTGCCAGCAGCTTAAGATCGACAGATAATTCACCCCTCCACTTT. Residues: CASSLRSTDNSPLHF.